The T cell receptor beta chain described here comes from a study of human T cells and chemical hapten exposure. The wider study: Diphenylcyclopropenone doses were given weekly to the scalps of patients across the approximately 22-week study. Findings of the study overall: Donors in the study had alopecia, meaning their immune response may differ from healthy people's.

This CDR3 comprises 16 residues. The germline gives CDR1 SGHVS, CDR2 FNYEAQ. V was clipped by 3 bases and J by 3 bases, with 14 bases between them. Time point of the sample: patch test 2, 6 weeks after DPC sensitization. Treatment described: therapeutic diphenylcyclopropenone sensitization with weekly scalp DPC. Per the study methods: Sample TCR totals centred on a median of around 100,000, ranging roughly 20,000 to 690,600. TCRdb independently ran MiXCR on the RACE reads; one entry per CDR3 protein. The V and J calls reflect TCRdb's pipeline rather than the authors' work. This sample has about 40,000 distinct CDR3 sequences, with 8.9% found just once. This clonotype was detected ten times or more. The antigen is undetermined.

The clonotype originates from a woman aged 35 to 49 with alopecia areata. Some clones in this sample may be carry-over from other donors' samples. J is TRBJ2-2 and V is TRBV7-6; D not resolved. The specimen comprised whole blood, sampled in connection with sensitization to the hapten diphenylcyclopropenone (DPC). As DNA, the CDR3 is TGTGCCAGCAGCTTTTTTGGGTTTTCCGACACCGGGGAGCTGTTTTTT. This codes for CASSFFGFSDTGELFF.